Included here is one T cell receptor (beta chain) sequence, with context. As yet, its antigen is unknown. TCRdb's table, derived via immunoSEQ multiplex PCR, lists solely in-frame clones and lacks some. The sample lists about 110,000 clones; 88% were seen once. The entry originates in a study of T cell responses to AZD1222 COVID-19 vaccine. Study findings and constraints: Spike-specific TCR breadth and depth went up after people got two AZD1222 doses.

The sequenced sample was peripheral blood, obtained on day 0 of AZD1222 vaccination. This sequence was found in an adult in good health.

CDR3 residues: CASSLDSLQETQYF. The CDR3 region has the DNA TGCGCCAGCAGCTTGGACAGCCTCCAAGAGACCCAGTACTTC. The chain combines TRBV5-1 with TRBJ2-5; D is unresolved. Deletions cut 0 bases from V and 1 base from J, with 7 bases between. This CDR3 is built from 14 residues. Germline V lookup: CDR1 SGHRS, CDR2 YFSETQ. Full variable domain (outside the CDR3, taken from reference TRBV5-1 and TRBJ2-5): KAGVTQTPRYLIKTRGQQVTLSCSPISGHRSVSWYQQTPGQGLQFLFEYFSETQRNKGNFPGRFSGRQFSNSRSEMNVSTLELGDSALYLCASSLDSLQETQYFGPGTRLLVL.